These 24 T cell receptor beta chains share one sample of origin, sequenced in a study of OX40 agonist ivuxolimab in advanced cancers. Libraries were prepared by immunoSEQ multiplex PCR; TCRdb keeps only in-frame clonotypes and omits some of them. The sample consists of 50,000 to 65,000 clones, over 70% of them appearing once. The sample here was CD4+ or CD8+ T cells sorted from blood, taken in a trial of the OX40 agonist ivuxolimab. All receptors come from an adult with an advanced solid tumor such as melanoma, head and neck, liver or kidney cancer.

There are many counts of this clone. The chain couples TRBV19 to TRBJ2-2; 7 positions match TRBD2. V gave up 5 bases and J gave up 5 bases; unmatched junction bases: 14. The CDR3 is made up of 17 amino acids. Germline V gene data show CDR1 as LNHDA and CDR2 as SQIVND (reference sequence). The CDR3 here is CASSGLADTPLTGELFF. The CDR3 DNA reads TGTGCCAGTAGTGGCCTAGCGGATACTCCATTGACCGGGGAGCTGTTTTTT.

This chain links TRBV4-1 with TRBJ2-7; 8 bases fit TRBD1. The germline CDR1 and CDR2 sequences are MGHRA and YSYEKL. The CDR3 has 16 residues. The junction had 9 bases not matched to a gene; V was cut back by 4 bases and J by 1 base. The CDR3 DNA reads TGCGCCAGCAGCCCCTCCGCAGGGGGCCCTTCCTACGAGCAGTACTTC. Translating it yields CASSPSAGGPSYEQYF.

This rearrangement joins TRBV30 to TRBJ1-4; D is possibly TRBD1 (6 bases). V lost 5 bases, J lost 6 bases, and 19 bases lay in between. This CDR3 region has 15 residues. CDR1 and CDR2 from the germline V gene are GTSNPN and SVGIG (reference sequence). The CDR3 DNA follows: TGTGCCTGGGGTAAACGGACAGCGTTAGATGAAAAACTGTTTTTT. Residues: CAWGKRTALDEKLFF.

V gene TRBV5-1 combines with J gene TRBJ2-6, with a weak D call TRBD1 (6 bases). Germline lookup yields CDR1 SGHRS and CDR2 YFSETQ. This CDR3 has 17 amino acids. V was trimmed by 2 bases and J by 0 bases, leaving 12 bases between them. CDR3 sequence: CASSFGPQGSGANVLTF. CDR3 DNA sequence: TGCGCCAGCAGCTTCGGACCACAGGGCTCTGGGGCCAACGTCCTGACTTTC. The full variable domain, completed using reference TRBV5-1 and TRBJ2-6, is KAGVTQTPRYLIKTRGQQVTLSCSPISGHRSVSWYQQTPGQGLQFLFEYFSETQRNKGNFPGRFSGRQFSNSRSEMNVSTLELGDSALYLCASSFGPQGSGANVLTFGAGSRLTVL.

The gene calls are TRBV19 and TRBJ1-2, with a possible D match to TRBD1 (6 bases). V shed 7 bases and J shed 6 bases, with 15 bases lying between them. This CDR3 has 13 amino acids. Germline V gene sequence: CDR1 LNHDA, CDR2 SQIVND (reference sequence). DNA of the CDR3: TGTGCCAGTAAGGGCGCGGGGGGCAATGGCTACACCTTC. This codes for CASKGAGGNGYTF.

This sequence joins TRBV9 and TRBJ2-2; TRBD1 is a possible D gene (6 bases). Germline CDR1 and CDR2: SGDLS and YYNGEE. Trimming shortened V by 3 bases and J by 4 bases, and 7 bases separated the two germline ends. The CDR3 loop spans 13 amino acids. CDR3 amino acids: CASSATGTGELFF. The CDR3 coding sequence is TGTGCCAGCAGCGCGACAGGCACCGGGGAGCTGTTTTTT.

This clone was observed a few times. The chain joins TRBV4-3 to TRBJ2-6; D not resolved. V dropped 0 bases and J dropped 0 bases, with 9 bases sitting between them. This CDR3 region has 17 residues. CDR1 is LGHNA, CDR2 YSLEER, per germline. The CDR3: CASSQEGSASGANVLTF. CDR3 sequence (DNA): TGCGCCAGCAGCCAAGAAGGCAGCGCCTCTGGGGCCAACGTCCTGACTTTC.

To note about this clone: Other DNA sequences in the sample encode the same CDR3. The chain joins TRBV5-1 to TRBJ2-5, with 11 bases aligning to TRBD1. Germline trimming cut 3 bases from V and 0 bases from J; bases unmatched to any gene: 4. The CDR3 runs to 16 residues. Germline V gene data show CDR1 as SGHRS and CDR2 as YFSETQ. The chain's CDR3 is CASSSGTGGYQETQYF. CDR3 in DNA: TGCGCCAGCAGCTCCGGGACAGGGGGGTACCAAGAGACCCAGTACTTC.

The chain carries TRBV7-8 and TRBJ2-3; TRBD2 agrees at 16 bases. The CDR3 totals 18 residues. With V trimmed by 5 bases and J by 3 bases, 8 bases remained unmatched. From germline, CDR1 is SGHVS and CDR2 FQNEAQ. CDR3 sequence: CASSPGLAGGPGTDTQYF. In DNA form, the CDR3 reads TGTGCCAGCAGCCCGGGACTAGCGGGAGGGCCTGGGACAGATACGCAGTATTTT.

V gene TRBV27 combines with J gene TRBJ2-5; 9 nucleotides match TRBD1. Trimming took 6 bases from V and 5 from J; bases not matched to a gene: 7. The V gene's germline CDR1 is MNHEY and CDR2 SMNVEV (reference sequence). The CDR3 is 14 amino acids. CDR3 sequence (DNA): TGTGCCAGCAGCGGCACAGGGGGCTGGGAGACCCAGTACTTC. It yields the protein CASSGTGGWETQYF.

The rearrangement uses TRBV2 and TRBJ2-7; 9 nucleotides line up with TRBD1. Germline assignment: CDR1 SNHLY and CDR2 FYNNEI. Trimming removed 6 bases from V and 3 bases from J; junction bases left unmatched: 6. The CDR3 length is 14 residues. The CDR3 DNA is TGTGCCAGCAGGTCGAGGACAGGGGACTACGAGCAGTACGTC. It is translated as CASRSRTGDYEQYV.

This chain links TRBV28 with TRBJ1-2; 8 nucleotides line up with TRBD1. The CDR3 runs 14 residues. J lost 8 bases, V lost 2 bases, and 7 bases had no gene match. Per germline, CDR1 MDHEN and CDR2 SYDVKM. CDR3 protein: CASSLPLTGEGYTF. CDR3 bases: TGTGCCAGCAGTTTACCACTGACAGGGGAAGGCTACACCTTC.

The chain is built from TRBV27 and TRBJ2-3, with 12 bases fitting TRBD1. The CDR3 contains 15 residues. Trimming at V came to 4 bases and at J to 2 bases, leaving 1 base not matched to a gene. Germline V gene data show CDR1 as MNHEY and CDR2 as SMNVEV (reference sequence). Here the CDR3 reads CASSWDRGPTDTQYF. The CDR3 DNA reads TGTGCCAGCAGTTGGGACAGGGGGCCCACAGATACGCAGTATTTT.

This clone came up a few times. In DNA form, the CDR3 reads TGTGCCACCAGCAGAGAGCAGGGGACAGATACGCAGTATTTT. Protein product: CATSREQGTDTQYF. This chain joins TRBV15 and TRBJ2-3; perhaps TRBD1 as D (6 bases). CDR3 size: 14 residues. V was cut by 0 bases and J by 3 bases, with 7 bases left in between. Germline values: CDR1 LNHNV, CDR2 YYDKDF (reference sequence). The full variable domain, in which reference TRBV15 and TRBJ2-3 provide the parts outside the CDR3, is DAMVIQNPRYQVTQFGKPVTLSCSQTLNHNVMYWYQQKSSQAPKLLFHYYDKDFNNEADTPDNFQSRRPNTSFCFLDIRSPGLGDTAMYLCATSREQGTDTQYFGPGTRLTVL.

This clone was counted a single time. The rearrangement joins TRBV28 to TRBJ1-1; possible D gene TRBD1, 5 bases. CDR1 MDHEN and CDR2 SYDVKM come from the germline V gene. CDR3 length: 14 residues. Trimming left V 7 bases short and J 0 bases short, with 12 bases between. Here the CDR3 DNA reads TGTGCCAGCACCGGGACGGGTATGAACACTGAAGCTTTCTTT. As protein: CASTGTGMNTEAFF.

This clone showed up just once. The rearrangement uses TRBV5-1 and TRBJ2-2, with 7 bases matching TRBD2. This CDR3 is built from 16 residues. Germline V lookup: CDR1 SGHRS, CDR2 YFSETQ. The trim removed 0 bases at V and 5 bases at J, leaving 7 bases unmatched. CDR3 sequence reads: CASSLGPAGETGELFF. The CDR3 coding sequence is TGCGCCAGCAGCTTGGGCCCCGCGGGGGAAACCGGGGAGCTGTTTTTT.

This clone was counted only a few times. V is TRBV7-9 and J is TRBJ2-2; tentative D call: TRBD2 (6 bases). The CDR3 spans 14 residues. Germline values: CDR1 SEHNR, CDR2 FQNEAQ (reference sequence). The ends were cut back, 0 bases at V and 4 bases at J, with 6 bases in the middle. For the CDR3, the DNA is TGTGCCAGCAGCTTAGCGGGGGGCACCGGGGAGCTGTTTTTT. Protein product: CASSLAGGTGELFF. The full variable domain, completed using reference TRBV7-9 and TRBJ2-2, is DTGVSQNPRHKITKRGQNVTFRCDPISEHNRLYWYRQTLGQGPEFLTYFQNEAQLEKSRLLSDRFSAERPKGSFSTLEIQRTEQGDSAMYLCASSLAGGTGELFFGEGSRLTVL.

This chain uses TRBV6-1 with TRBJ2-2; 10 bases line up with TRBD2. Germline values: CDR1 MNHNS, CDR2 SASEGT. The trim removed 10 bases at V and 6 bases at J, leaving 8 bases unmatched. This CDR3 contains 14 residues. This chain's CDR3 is CATSSGSRSGELFF. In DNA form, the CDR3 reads TGTGCCACCTCTAGCGGGAGTCGTTCCGGGGAGCTGTTTTTT.

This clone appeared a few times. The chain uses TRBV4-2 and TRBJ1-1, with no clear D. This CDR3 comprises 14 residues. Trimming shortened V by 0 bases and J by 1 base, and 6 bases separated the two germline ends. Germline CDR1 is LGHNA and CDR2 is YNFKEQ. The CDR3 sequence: CASSQDIRNTEAFF. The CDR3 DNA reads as TGTGCCAGCAGCCAAGATATACGGAACACTGAAGCTTTCTTT.

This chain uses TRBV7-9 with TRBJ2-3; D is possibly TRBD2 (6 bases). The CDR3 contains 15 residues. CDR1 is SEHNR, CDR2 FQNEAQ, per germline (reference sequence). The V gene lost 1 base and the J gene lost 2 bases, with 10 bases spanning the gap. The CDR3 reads CASSLGGTSTDTQYF. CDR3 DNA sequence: TGTGCCAGCAGCTTAGGGGGGACTTCCACAGATACGCAGTATTTT. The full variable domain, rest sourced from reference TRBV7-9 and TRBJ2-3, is DTGVSQNPRHKITKRGQNVTFRCDPISEHNRLYWYRQTLGQGPEFLTYFQNEAQLEKSRLLSDRFSAERPKGSFSTLEIQRTEQGDSAMYLCASSLGGTSTDTQYFGPGTRLTVL.

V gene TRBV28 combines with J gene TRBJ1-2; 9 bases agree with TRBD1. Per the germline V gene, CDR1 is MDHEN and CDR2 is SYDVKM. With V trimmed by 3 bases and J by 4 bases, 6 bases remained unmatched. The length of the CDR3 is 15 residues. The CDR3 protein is CASSLYRDRVYGYTF. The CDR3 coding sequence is TGTGCCAGCAGTTTGTACCGGGACAGGGTCTATGGCTACACCTTC.

The CDR3 is CASSTPGVNNEQFF. The CDR3 coding sequence is TGTGCCAGCAGTACCCCAGGGGTTAATAATGAGCAGTTCTTC. The chain is built from TRBV2 and TRBJ2-1, with D perhaps matching TRBD1 (6 bases). V was cut by 5 bases and J by 7 bases, with 15 bases left in between. CDR3 length: 14 amino acids. Germline values: CDR1 SNHLY, CDR2 FYNNEI.

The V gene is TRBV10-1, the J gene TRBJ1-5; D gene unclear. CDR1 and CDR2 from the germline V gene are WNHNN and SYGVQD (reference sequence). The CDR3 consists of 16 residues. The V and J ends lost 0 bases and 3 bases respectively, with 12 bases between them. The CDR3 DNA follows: TGCGCCAGCAGTGAGTCTAGGCAGACACTCAATCAGCCCCAGCATTTT. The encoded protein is CASSESRQTLNQPQHF.

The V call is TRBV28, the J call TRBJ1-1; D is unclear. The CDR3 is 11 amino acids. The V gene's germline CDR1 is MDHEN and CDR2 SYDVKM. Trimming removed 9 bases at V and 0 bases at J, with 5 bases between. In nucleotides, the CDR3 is TGTGCCAGTGGGTTGAACACTGAAGCTTTCTTT. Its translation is CASGLNTEAFF.